This T cell receptor (beta chain) was sequenced in a study of shared clonotypes between healthy human individuals. The study's findings and limits: Clonotype sharing across a handful of donors was observed for roughly 5% of naive CD4 clonotypes.

In the case of this clone: Its antigen is currently unknown.

V dropped 5 bases and J dropped 9; count of bases not matched to a gene: 8. This CDR3 spans 15 amino acids. Germline CDR1 and CDR2: SGHAT and FQNNGV. Authors' analysis steps: ImmunoSEQ junction-only sequences lacked quality scores, so their filtering differed. TCRdb's copy holds only in-frame clones and misses some; the assay was immunoSEQ multiplex PCR. V and J calls and clone size come straight from that table; D and trimming were deduced from the DNA. The table includes about 770,000 clones, 55% to 75% detected once. Sequenced sample: memory CD4+ T cells sorted from blood. Subset of the sample: CD45RA-negative fraction. V and J are TRBV11-2 and TRBJ2-1, with 12 positions matching TRBD2. The TCR comes from a woman in her thirties in good health. This CDR3 reads CASSRTSGRFGEQFF. The DNA for the CDR3 is TGTGCCAGCAGCCGCACTAGCGGGAGGTTTGGTGAGCAGTTCTTC.